The 20 T cell receptor beta chains listed next were all sequenced from one sample in a study of lymphopenia after photon versus proton radiotherapy. The assay was immunoSEQ multiplex PCR, and TCRdb's table has in-frame clones only and misses some. The table includes 35,000 to 45,000 clones, roughly four fifths detected once. The sample in question was peripheral blood, obtained from a patient treated with proton-based radiotherapy. Receptors originate from a woman in her seventies with pancreatic cancer.

This chain connects TRBV11-1 to TRBJ2-3; no clear D gene. V lost 5 bases and J lost 2, with 11 bases in between. The germline CDR1 and CDR2 sequences are SGHAT and FQDESV (reference sequence). The CDR3 length is 14 residues. The CDR3 nucleotides read TGTGCCAGCAGCACCTCTAGAGACACAGATACGCAGTATTTT. Its translation is CASSTSRDTDTQYF. The whole variable domain, filled in from reference TRBV11-1 and TRBJ2-3, reads EAEVAQSPRYKITEKSQAVAFWCDPISGHATLYWYRQILGQGPELLVQFQDESVVDDSQLPKDRFSAERLKGVDSTLKIQPAELGDSAMYLCASSTSRDTDTQYFGPGTRLTVL.

This chain uses TRBV28 with TRBJ1-2; no definite D call. The V gene's germline CDR1 is MDHEN and CDR2 SYDVKM. V lost 6 bases to trimming and J lost 1 base, with 15 bases between them. The CDR3 totals 15 residues. The CDR3 DNA reads TGTGCCAGCAGCTCGCCCGGACGGATTAACTATGGCTACACCTTC. This sequence encodes CASSSPGRINYGYTF.

J is TRBJ2-7 and V is TRBV4-2, with a weak D call TRBD2 (6 bases). Trimming left V 4 bases short and J 7 bases short, with 14 bases between. Germline V gene data show CDR1 as LGHNA and CDR2 as YNFKEQ. The CDR3 has 13 amino acids. The CDR3 loop is CASSRLVGREQYF. Here the CDR3 DNA reads TGTGCCAGCAGCCGACTAGTAGGGCGAGAGCAGTACTTC.

The chain recombines TRBV6-1 with TRBJ1-2, with 10 bases matching TRBD1. The J segment lost 3 bases and the V segment lost 4 bases, leaving 5 bases of the junction unmatched. The CDR3 totals 15 residues. In germline, CDR1 is MNHNS, CDR2 SASEGT. The CDR3 loop reads CASSGQGAQDYGYTF. In DNA, the CDR3 is TGTGCCAGCAGTGGACAGGGGGCTCAGGACTATGGCTACACCTTC.

The rearrangement joins TRBV30 to TRBJ2-1; possible D gene TRBD2, 6 bases. The ends were cut back, 3 bases at V and 6 bases at J, with 12 bases in the middle. Germline assignment: CDR1 GTSNPN and CDR2 SVGIG (reference sequence). CDR3 length: 13 amino acids. DNA of the CDR3: TGTGCCTGGAGCCCCCCGGGAGTCAATGAGCAGTTCTTC. Translation gives CAWSPPGVNEQFF.

V is TRBV6-1 and J is TRBJ2-1; D gene uncertain. Trimming took 1 base from V and 6 from J, leaving 7 bases between them. Germline CDR1 is MNHNS and CDR2 is SASEGT. The CDR3 is made up of 13 amino acids. The CDR3: CASSEERSNEQFF. The DNA of the CDR3 is TGTGCCAGCAGTGAAGAGAGAAGCAATGAGCAGTTCTTC.

This chain uses TRBV23-1 with TRBJ1-5; 7 nucleotides align to TRBD1. TRBV23-1 is an open reading frame, and its role is uncertain. V gave up 5 bases and J gave up 4 bases; unmatched junction bases: 8. The length of the CDR3 is 15 residues. The CDR3 protein is CASSGQTGNNQPQHF. In DNA, the CDR3 is TGCGCCAGCAGTGGGCAGACAGGGAATAATCAGCCCCAGCATTTT.

A few counts support this clone. This rearrangement joins TRBV7-2 to TRBJ1-2; a possible D gene is TRBD1 (5 bases). The CDR3 loop spans 15 amino acids. V was clipped by 3 bases and J by 2 bases, with 13 bases between them. Per the germline V gene, CDR1 is SGHTA and CDR2 is FQGNSA. CDR3 in amino acids: CASSFSAGSNYGYTF. The CDR3 DNA is TGTGCCAGCAGCTTTTCGGCAGGGAGCAACTATGGCTACACCTTC.

The rearrangement uses TRBV9 and TRBJ1-2; D not resolved. V lost 3 bases and J 5 bases, leaving 8 bases between the germline ends. The CDR3 loop spans 12 amino acids. The germline V gene encodes CDR1 SGDLS and CDR2 YYNGEE. The CDR3 DNA reads TGTGCCAGCAGCGCGGAGGGTTATGGCTACACCTTC. This sequence encodes CASSAEGYGYTF. The full variable domain, rest sourced from reference TRBV9 and TRBJ1-2, is DSGVTQTPKHLITATGQRVTLRCSPRSGDLSVYWYQQSLDQGLQFLIQYYNGEERAKGNILERFSAQQFPDLHSELNLSSLELGDSALYFCASSAEGYGYTFGSGTRLTVV.

This clone was detected only once. The J gene is TRBJ2-1, the V gene TRBV11-3, with TRBD2 matching 14 bases. CDR3 size: 18 residues. CDR1 is SGHNT and CDR2 is YENEEA in the germline V gene. Trimming cost V 4 bases and J 6 bases; bases outside gene matches: 11. The CDR3 loop is CASSSPAGTSGRGNEQFF. Written as DNA, the CDR3 is TGTGCCAGCAGCTCTCCGGCCGGGACTAGCGGGAGAGGCAATGAGCAGTTCTTC.

This chain joins TRBV21-1 and TRBJ1-1. TRBV21-1 is labeled a pseudogene. This CDR3 is 17 amino acids long. This chain's CDR3 is CASSKGTDASGATEAFF. CDR3 in DNA: TGTGCCAGCAGCAAAGGGACGGATGCTTCCGGGGCCACTGAAGCTTTCTTT.

As DNA, the CDR3 is TGTGCCAGCAGCCAAAGTGCCTATAATTCACCCCTCCACTTT. Translating gives CASSQSAYNSPLHF. The gene calls are TRBV14 and TRBJ1-6; D is uncertain. V lost 2 bases and J lost 2, with 4 bases in between. Per the germline V gene, CDR1 is SGHDN and CDR2 is FVKESK. The CDR3 loop spans 14 amino acids.

This clone appeared a single time. V gene TRBV5-1 combines with J gene TRBJ2-7, with D hard to call. The CDR3 totals 13 residues. CDR1 and CDR2 (germline): SGHRS, YFSETQ. Deletions cut 5 bases from V and 3 bases from J, with 12 bases between. The CDR3 loop reads CASSLSRIYEQYF. DNA of the CDR3: TGCGCCAGCAGTCTTTCCAGGATCTACGAGCAGTACTTC.

The genes are TRBV18 and TRBJ2-7; D perhaps matches TRBD2 (5 bases). The germline V gene has CDR1 KGHSH and CDR2 LQKENI. The CDR3 sequence is 14 residues long. Deletions cut 3 bases from V and 5 bases from J, with 14 bases between. The CDR3 loop is CASSPLEGVNEQYF. Written as DNA, the CDR3 is TGTGCCAGCTCACCCCTAGAGGGTGTCAACGAGCAGTACTTC.

This CDR3 reads CATSRDQAGGTEAFF. CDR3 nucleotide sequence: TGTGCCACCAGCAGAGATCAGGCAGGGGGCACTGAAGCTTTCTTT. This sequence joins TRBV15 and TRBJ1-1; 7 bases map to TRBD1. Germline CDR1 is LNHNV and CDR2 is YYDKDF (reference sequence). CDR3 length equals 15 residues. With 0 bases clipped from V and 4 bases from J, the junction kept 5 bases outside the gene matches.

The V call is TRBV6-6, the J call TRBJ2-3; D gene uncertain. The germline CDR1 and CDR2 sequences are MNHNY and SVGAGI (reference sequence). This CDR3 is 13 amino acids long. V dropped 2 bases and J dropped 2 bases, with 5 bases sitting between them. CDR3 DNA sequence: TGTGCCAGCAGTTACGGAGACACAGATACGCAGTATTTT. As protein: CASSYGDTDTQYF.

V gene TRBV2 combines with J gene TRBJ2-3, with no clear D. The germline V and J ends were trimmed by 6 bases and 5 bases, with 6 bases remaining between them. The CDR3 is 11 residues long. Germline lookup yields CDR1 SNHLY and CDR2 FYNNEI. This CDR3 is CASSPEDTQYF. CDR3 coding DNA: TGTGCCAGCAGCCCGGAAGATACGCAGTATTTT.

The chain uses TRBV19 and TRBJ1-5; tentatively, D is TRBD1 (5 bases). Trimming shortened V by 0 bases and J by 6 bases, and 15 bases separated the two germline ends. Germline values: CDR1 LNHDA, CDR2 SQIVND (reference sequence). CDR3 length: 16 amino acids. The CDR3 loop reads CASSIDFQGRSQPQHF. The CDR3 DNA is TGTGCCAGTAGTATAGATTTCCAGGGCCGGAGTCAGCCCCAGCATTTT.

The chain combines TRBV4-3 with TRBJ1-5; D remains unclear. V dropped 4 bases and J dropped 2 bases, with 18 bases sitting between them. The CDR3 is 17 amino acids. Germline loops: CDR1 LGHNA, CDR2 YSLEER. The CDR3 loop reads CASSPGPGVAGNQPQHF. The CDR3 DNA sequence: TGCGCCAGCAGCCCAGGCCCCGGGGTAGCGGGCAATCAGCCCCAGCATTTT.

This chain connects TRBV30 to TRBJ2-5; no clear D gene. V shed 0 bases and J shed 8 bases, with 13 bases lying between them. The germline V gene has CDR1 GTSNPN and CDR2 SVGIG (reference sequence). The CDR3 runs 13 residues. This chain's CDR3 is CAWSVRSIPTQYF. The DNA for the CDR3 is TGTGCCTGGAGTGTACGGTCTATCCCAACCCAGTACTTC.